Following are 31 T cell receptor beta chains from one sample sequenced in a study of regulatory T cells in long-lasting Graves disease. CDR3-region Arm-PCR and iRepertoire HTBI primers produced the TCR beta libraries. TCRdb re-analysed the multiplex PCR reads in MiXCR, keeping a single row per CDR3 protein. The table has under 700,000 distinct CDR3 sequences, around 16% seen once. Indicated time point: newly diagnosed GD, antithyroid drugs for less than 3 months. PBMC-derived RNA was used for the TCR library. This sample was shared with a second study, whose subject was T cells in Graves' hyperthyroidism and ophthalmopathy.

Material: peripheral blood mononuclear cells (PBMCs), obtained at new diagnosis, from a patient treated with antithyroid drugs. These receptors originate from a woman between 40 and 65 years old with Graves disease.

The rearrangement uses TRBV4-1 and TRBJ2-7; 9 bases line up with TRBD2. The CDR3 spans 16 residues. Germline assignment: CDR1 MGHRA and CDR2 YSYEKL. The junction had 8 bases not matched to a gene; V was cut back by 5 bases and J by 0 bases. The CDR3 DNA is TGCGCCAGCAGCAACCGGGCGGGGGGGAGCTCCTACGAGCAGTACTTC. This encodes CASSNRAGGSSYEQYF.

This clonotype came up many times. The chain is built from TRBV7-2 and TRBJ2-3; D is unresolved. Per germline, CDR1 SGHTA and CDR2 FQGNSA. CDR3 length: 12 amino acids. Trimming took 2 bases from V and 6 from J, leaving 6 bases between them. The CDR3 bases are TGTGCCAGCAGCTTAATATCGGATACGCAGTATTTT. The encoded protein is CASSLISDTQYF.

This clonotype was detected ten times or more. The chain is built from TRBV18 and TRBJ1-1; D call uncertain. The CDR3 consists of 14 residues. The germline gives CDR1 KGHSH, CDR2 LQKENI. Trimming shortened V by 3 bases and J by 2 bases, and 10 bases separated the two germline ends. The CDR3 sequence: CASSPPGRNTEAFF. CDR3 nucleotides: TGTGCCAGCTCACCCCCTGGGAGAAACACTGAAGCTTTCTTT.

The chain employs TRBV5-1 and TRBJ1-1; D is uncertain. CDR1 is SGHRS and CDR2 is YFSETQ in the germline V gene. CDR3 size: 15 residues. The ends were cut back, 0 bases at V and 8 bases at J, with 17 bases in the middle. The CDR3 loop reads CASSLDPGINSEAFF. CDR3 DNA: TGCGCCAGCAGCTTGGATCCGGGTATTAATTCGGAAGCTTTCTTT.

This clonotype has only a few counts. This chain connects TRBV18 to TRBJ2-1; 9 bases align to TRBD1. The CDR3 has 13 amino acids. Germline V gives CDR1 KGHSH, CDR2 LQKENI. V dropped 8 bases and J dropped 5; count of bases not matched to a gene: 4. CDR3 sequence: CASRTGEHNEQFF. In DNA, the CDR3 is TGTGCCAGCAGGACAGGGGAACACAATGAGCAGTTCTTC.

DNA of the CDR3: TGTGCCATCAAGTGGGGGACGGGGCGTGGGAACACTGAAGCTTTCTTT. Protein product: CAIKWGTGRGNTEAFF. The chain recombines TRBV10-3 with TRBJ1-1; D is possibly TRBD1 (5 bases). Germline V gene lookup returns CDR1 ENHRY and CDR2 SYGVKD. This CDR3 is built from 16 residues. Trimming stripped 7 bases from V and 1 base from J, with 19 bases between.

This clonotype was detected only once. A single base separates this from a much larger clone, so it may be a read error. The chain couples TRBV20-1 to TRBJ2-1; D is unclear. This CDR3 region has 10 residues. V was shortened by 2 bases and J by 10 bases, with 6 bases between the two germline ends. The germline V gene encodes CDR1 DFQATT and CDR2 SNEGSKA (reference sequence). The CDR3 nucleotides read TGCAGTGCTAGACATGAAGAGCAGTTCTTC. Residues: CSARHEEQFF.

This clonotype was seen more than once but under ten times. V and J are TRBV5-6 and TRBJ1-1; D call uncertain. The germline gives CDR1 SGHDT, CDR2 YYEEEE. Trimming removed 2 bases at V and 8 bases at J, with 10 bases between. The CDR3 sequence is 12 residues long. CDR3 sequence (DNA): TGTGCCAGCAGCTTTAGGAGTCCGGAAGCTTTCTTT. This gives the protein CASSFRSPEAFF.

This clonotype showed up many times. The CDR3 DNA sequence: TGTGCCAGCAGTCTACAGGGGGACCTGTACACCGGGGAGCTGTTTTTT. It is translated as CASSLQGDLYTGELFF. This chain connects TRBV6-1 to TRBJ2-2; the match to TRBD1 covers 8 bases. With V trimmed by 5 bases and J by 3 bases, 8 bases remained unmatched. Germline assignment: CDR1 MNHNS and CDR2 SASEGT. The CDR3 consists of 16 residues.

This clonotype was counted ten times or more. The chain employs TRBV20-1 and TRBJ1-1, with 7 bases matching TRBD1. Trimming removed 6 bases from V and 4 bases from J; junction bases left unmatched: 14. The germline gives CDR1 DFQATT, CDR2 SNEGSKA (reference sequence). The CDR3 is made up of 15 amino acids. In nucleotides, the CDR3 is TGCAGTGCCCTACAAAGGGGGCGCGTGGGCACTGAAGCTTTCTTT. This gives the protein CSALQRGRVGTEAFF.

This clonotype was detected ten times or more. The chain recombines TRBV3-1 with TRBJ1-5; weak D call: TRBD1 (5 bases). V dropped 1 base and J dropped 9 bases, with 10 bases sitting between them. The germline V gene encodes CDR1 LGHDT and CDR2 YNNKEL (reference sequence). The CDR3 loop spans 13 amino acids. The CDR3 loop reads CASSQATELPQHF. For the CDR3, the DNA is TGTGCCAGCAGCCAAGCGACAGAGCTGCCCCAGCATTTT.

This clonotype was counted many times. The rearrangement links TRBV3-1 to TRBJ2-7; D call uncertain. This CDR3 comprises 13 residues. Trimming left V 0 bases short and J 5 bases short, with 8 bases between. Germline V gene data show CDR1 as LGHDT and CDR2 as YNNKEL (reference sequence). The CDR3 sequence: CASSQDRGHEQYF. CDR3 DNA sequence: TGTGCCAGCAGCCAAGATCGTGGTCACGAGCAGTACTTC.

This clonotype was seen many times. The J gene is TRBJ1-5, the V gene TRBV28; D is undetermined. Germline V CDR1 and CDR2: MDHEN, SYDVKM. V lost 4 bases, J lost 6 bases, and 10 bases lay in between. CDR3 size: 13 residues. For the CDR3, the DNA is TGTGCCAGCAGTTCGGGAGCATCTCAGCCCCAGCATTTT. It is translated as CASSSGASQPQHF.

In this sample, this clonotype turned up many times. The chain carries TRBV28 and TRBJ2-7; the D gene is possibly TRBD1 (6 bases). The CDR3 is 15 amino acids. CDR1 is MDHEN and CDR2 is SYDVKM in the germline V gene. The germline V and J ends were trimmed by 6 bases and 1 base, with 16 bases remaining between them. CDR3 nucleotide sequence: TGTGCCAGCAGACTGTCGGGACACACATCCTACGAGCAGTACTTC. It translates to CASRLSGHTSYEQYF.

The table lists this clonotype with many counts. This chain uses TRBV20-1 with TRBJ2-7; TRBD2 aligns across 7 bases. Germline assignment: CDR1 DFQATT and CDR2 SNEGSKA (reference sequence). The junction had 4 bases not matched to a gene; V was cut back by 6 bases and J by 5 bases. The CDR3 has 11 amino acids. The DNA of the CDR3 is TGCAGTGCAGCGGGGAGCCACGAGCAGTACTTC. Translated: CSAAGSHEQYF.

A few counts support this clonotype. The J gene is TRBJ1-2, the V gene TRBV7-9, with D possibly being TRBD1 (6 bases). The CDR3 length is 15 residues. The germline V gene encodes CDR1 SEHNR and CDR2 FQNEAQ (reference sequence). Trimming took 1 base from V and 2 from J, leaving 11 bases between them. The CDR3 reads CASSLDPTGNYGYTF. In DNA, the CDR3 is TGTGCCAGCAGCTTAGATCCCACAGGGAACTATGGCTACACCTTC. The whole variable domain, remainder taken from reference TRBV7-9 and TRBJ1-2, is DTGVSQNPRHKITKRGQNVTFRCDPISEHNRLYWYRQTLGQGPEFLTYFQNEAQLEKSRLLSDRFSAERPKGSFSTLEIQRTEQGDSAMYLCASSLDPTGNYGYTFGSGTRLTVV.

The chain employs TRBV11-2 and TRBJ2-3; 9 nucleotides agree with TRBD2. Matching the DNA end better, TRBJ2-5 makes the J call doubtful. The CDR3 loop spans 17 amino acids. Germline CDR1 reads SGHAT; CDR2 reads FQNNGV. The CDR3 coding sequence is TGTGCCAGCTCACCACCGAGCCAGCGGGGGGCCACAGGGACCCAGTACTTC. This sequence encodes CASSPPSQRGATGTQYF.

This clonotype appeared many times. The chain uses TRBV6-2 or TRBV6-3 and TRBJ2-1; D unresolved. V dropped 8 bases and J dropped 7 bases, with 18 bases sitting between them. The CDR3 covers 14 residues. The V gene's germline CDR1 is MNHEY and CDR2 SVGEGT. DNA of the CDR3: TGTGCCAGCCGAGACCCGAACAAAGTGAATGAGCAGTTCTTC. The encoded protein is CASRDPNKVNEQFF.

This clonotype showed up many times. The chain is built from TRBV2 and TRBJ2-5; tentatively, D is TRBD1 or TRBD2 (5 bases each). V was clipped by 3 bases and J by 5 bases, with 10 bases between them. Germline V CDR1 and CDR2: SNHLY, FYNNEI. There are 13 residues in the CDR3. CDR3 sequence (DNA): TGTGCCAGCAGTGACTATGGGACGGAGACCCAGTACTTC. It translates to CASSDYGTETQYF.

This clonotype was detected ten times or more. The chain employs TRBV7-6 and TRBJ2-5; D unresolved. This CDR3 has 15 amino acids. Trimming cost V 1 base and J 2 bases, with 11 bases left between them. CDR1 SGHVS and CDR2 FNYEAQ come from the germline V gene. The CDR3 reads CASSLVPTRQETQYF. CDR3 sequence (DNA): TGTGCCAGCAGCTTAGTGCCCACTCGTCAAGAGACCCAGTACTTC.

Worth noting for this clonotype: A much larger clonotype is one base distant, so this may be a read error. This chain uses TRBV15 with TRBJ2-7, with TRBD2 matching 9 bases. The CDR3 totals 15 residues. Germline CDR1 reads LNHNV; CDR2 reads YYDKDF (reference sequence). J gave up 7 bases and V 3 bases, and 10 bases lay outside the gene matches. The CDR3 nucleotides read TGTGCCACCAGCAGTGATCGTGCGGGGGGGCGGGAGCAGTACTTC. It is translated as CATSSDRAGGREQYF.

This clonotype was detected a few times. V gene TRBV3-1 combines with J gene TRBJ2-5; TRBD1 aligns across 7 bases. This CDR3 has 15 residues. Per germline, CDR1 LGHDT and CDR2 YNNKEL (reference sequence). V trimming: 4 bases; J trimming: 7 bases; junction bases outside the gene matches: 12. CDR3 bases: TGTGCCAGCAGCCCCTACGGGACAGTAAAAGGGACCCAGTACTTC. Translation: CASSPYGTVKGTQYF.

This clonotype showed up many times. The chain combines TRBV11-3 with TRBJ2-1, with D perhaps matching TRBD2 (6 bases). The ends were cut back, 8 bases at V and 8 bases at J, with 25 bases in the middle. The CDR3 spans 16 residues. Germline loops: CDR1 SGHNT, CDR2 YENEEA. In nucleotides, the CDR3 is TGTGCCAGCTCCTTGGGTGTTCGCGGGGCTGGGGATGAGCAGTTCTTC. Its translation: CASSLGVRGAGDEQFF.

This clonotype appeared many times. This rearrangement joins TRBV19 to TRBJ1-1; 7 bases align to TRBD1. J gave up 0 bases and V 3 bases, and 7 bases lay outside the gene matches. The CDR3 runs 16 residues. Per germline, CDR1 LNHDA and CDR2 SQIVND (reference sequence). CDR3 in amino acids: CASSMEWGQMNTEAFF. CDR3 nucleotide sequence: TGTGCCAGTAGTATGGAGTGGGGACAGATGAACACTGAAGCTTTCTTT. The whole variable domain, filled in from reference TRBV19 and TRBJ1-1, reads DGGITQSPKYLFRKEGQNVTLSCEQNLNHDAMYWYRQDPGQGLRLIYYSQIVNDFQKGDIAEGYSVSREKKESFPLTVTSAQKNPTAFYLCASSMEWGQMNTEAFFGQGTRLTVV.

This clonotype has a handful of counts. This rearrangement joins TRBV6-1 to TRBJ2-2, with D unclear. V shed 7 bases and J shed 0 bases, with 15 bases lying between them. The CDR3 is 16 amino acids. Germline V gene lookup returns CDR1 MNHNS and CDR2 SASEGT. The DNA of the CDR3 is TGTGCCAGCACCGCAAGCGCAGGTGCGAACACCGGGGAGCTGTTTTTT. Residues: CASTASAGANTGELFF.

This clonotype showed up many times. The J gene is TRBJ2-1, the V gene TRBV29-1; the match to TRBD2 covers 9 bases. The CDR3 is made up of 14 amino acids. CDR1 SQVTM and CDR2 ANQGSEA come from the germline V gene. The ends lost 2 bases at V and 3 bases at J; junction bases unmatched: 2. The CDR3 coding sequence is TGCAGCGTTGAACTAGCGGGGCACTACAATGAGCAGTTCTTC. Encoded protein: CSVELAGHYNEQFF.

This rearrangement joins TRBV20-1 to TRBJ1-2; 7 bases fit TRBD1. The germline gives CDR1 DFQATT, CDR2 SNEGSKA (reference sequence). The CDR3 totals 17 residues. Trimming took 3 bases from V and 5 from J; bases not matched to a gene: 18. CDR3: CSASALARDSSFYGYTF. The CDR3 coding sequence is TGCAGTGCTAGTGCTCTCGCTCGGGACAGCTCCTTTTATGGCTACACCTTC.

V and J are TRBV6-2 or TRBV6-3 and TRBJ1-2; perhaps TRBD1 as D (6 bases). Trimming removed 0 bases from V and 8 bases from J, with 13 bases in between. The CDR3 runs to 14 residues. CDR1 and CDR2 from the germline V gene are MNHEY and SVGEGT. The CDR3 spells CASSYSSGAEGYTF. The CDR3 nucleotides read TGTGCCAGCAGTTACTCGTCAGGGGCGGAAGGCTACACCTTC.

There are many counts of this clonotype. The genes are TRBV29-1 and TRBJ1-1, with no clear D. V was trimmed by 2 bases and J by 3 bases, leaving 7 bases between them. This CDR3 is built from 12 residues. The germline CDR1 and CDR2 sequences are SQVTM and ANQGSEA. CDR3 in DNA: TGCAGCGTTGAAAACCCAGACACTGAAGCTTTCTTT. Protein sequence: CSVENPDTEAFF.

The chain is built from TRBV6-1 and TRBJ1-2; D is perhaps TRBD1 (6 bases). V was trimmed by 6 bases and J by 7 bases, leaving 9 bases between them. Germline CDR1 and CDR2: MNHNS and SASEGT. This CDR3 is built from 11 residues. The CDR3 region has the DNA TGTGCCAGCAGAACAGGGAGTGGCTACACCTTC. Encoded protein: CASRTGSGYTF.

In this sample, this clonotype turned up many times. This chain connects TRBV3-1 to TRBJ1-6; D is unclear. The germline V gene encodes CDR1 LGHDT and CDR2 YNNKEL (reference sequence). The CDR3 covers 13 residues. Trimming pared 0 bases from V and 9 bases from J, leaving 6 bases between. The CDR3 sequence is CASSQETRSPLHF. CDR3 DNA sequence: TGTGCCAGCAGCCAAGAAACGCGTTCACCCCTCCACTTT.